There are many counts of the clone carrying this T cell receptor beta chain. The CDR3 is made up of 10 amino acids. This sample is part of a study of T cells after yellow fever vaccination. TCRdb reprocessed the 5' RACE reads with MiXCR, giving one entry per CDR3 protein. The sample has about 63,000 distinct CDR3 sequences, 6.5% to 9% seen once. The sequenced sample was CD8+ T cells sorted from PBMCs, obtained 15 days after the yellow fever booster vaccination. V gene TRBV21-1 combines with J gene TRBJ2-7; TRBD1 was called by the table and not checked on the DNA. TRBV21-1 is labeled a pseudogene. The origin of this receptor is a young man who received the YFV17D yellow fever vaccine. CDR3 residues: CASRSGTLYF. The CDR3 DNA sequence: TGTGCCAGCCGCTCCGGGACATTGTACTTC.